The 10 T cell receptor beta chains in this list originate from one sample, sequenced in a study of cytomegalovirus exposure and HLA in healthy donors. Measured with immunoSEQ multiplex PCR; TCRdb has only the in-frame clones, and not every one. Of 55,000 to 75,000 clones listed, over 90% were seen once; the top ten hold over 6%. Sequences were obtained from PBMCs. The receptors here all came from a woman aged 18-29 years in good health and CMV-seropositive.

The gene calls are TRBV5-1 and TRBJ2-3; 11 nucleotides agree with TRBD2. Looked up from germline, CDR1 is SGHRS and CDR2 is YFSETQ. V shed 5 bases and J 6 bases; nucleotides not matched to a gene: 11. The CDR3 runs 16 residues. CDR3 DNA: TGCGCCAGCAGTCAATTACTAGCGGGAGTAGCGGATACGCAGTATTTT. Translated: CASSQLLAGVADTQYF.

About this clone: Additional DNA sequences in this sample encode the identical CDR3. This CDR3 is CASSFGLAGGTDTQYF. DNA of the CDR3: TGTGCCAGCAGCTTTGGGCTAGCGGGGGGCACAGATACGCAGTATTTT. This sequence joins TRBV7-3 and TRBJ2-3; 10 bases are a match to TRBD2. This CDR3 is 16 amino acids long. V shed 3 bases, J shed 1 base, and the junction held 4 bases outside the gene matches. Per germline, CDR1 SGHTA and CDR2 FQGTGA.

The V gene is TRBV29-1, the J gene TRBJ2-1; 9 bases match TRBD1. The CDR3 extends over 14 amino acids. Per the germline V gene, CDR1 is SQVTM and CDR2 is ANQGSEA. Trimming removed 5 bases from V and 4 bases from J; junction bases left unmatched: 6. As DNA, the CDR3 is TGCAGCGTTACCGGGACAGGGTTTTACAATGAGCAGTTCTTC. Amino acid sequence: CSVTGTGFYNEQFF.

The rearrangement uses TRBV5-1 and TRBJ1-1, with 10 positions matching TRBD1. CDR1 is SGHRS and CDR2 is YFSETQ in the germline V gene. There are 15 residues in the CDR3. With V trimmed by 5 bases and J by 0 bases, 4 bases remained unmatched. CDR3 protein: CASRPGQGMNTEAFF. The CDR3 bases are TGCGCCAGCAGACCGGGACAGGGGATGAACACTGAAGCTTTCTTT.

V is TRBV29-1 and J is TRBJ2-3; D is undetermined. The CDR3 spans 10 residues. The V gene lost 8 bases and the J gene lost 2 bases, with 5 bases spanning the gap. Per the germline V gene, CDR1 is SQVTM and CDR2 is ANQGSEA. In nucleotides, the CDR3 is TGCAGCCCCCTCACAGATACGCAGTATTTT. Translated, it gives CSPLTDTQYF.

V is TRBV6-5 and J is TRBJ1-2; 7 bases align to TRBD1. CDR1 and CDR2 (germline): MNHEY, SVGAGI. J was trimmed by 4 bases and V by 7 bases; bases with no gene match: 3. This CDR3 contains 12 residues. The CDR3 DNA reads as TGTGCCAGCACTAGACAGGGCTATGGCTACACCTTC. Amino acids: CASTRQGYGYTF.

The gene calls are TRBV11-2 and TRBJ1-3; D is undetermined. The V end lost 2 bases, the J end lost 0 bases, and 14 bases lay between the germline ends. CDR1 and CDR2 (germline): SGHAT, FQNNGV. The CDR3 has 17 amino acids. The CDR3 region is CASSLSLVRDSGNTIYF. For the CDR3, the DNA is TGTGCCAGCAGCTTATCTTTAGTCCGTGACTCTGGAAACACCATATATTTT.

This sequence joins TRBV19 and TRBJ1-1, with a tentative D call TRBD1 (5 bases). The V gene's germline CDR1 is LNHDA and CDR2 SQIVND (reference sequence). The CDR3 consists of 14 residues. Trimming stripped 6 bases from V and 0 bases from J, with 11 bases between. The CDR3 DNA sequence: TGTGCCAGTAGCATGACAGAAGTGAACACTGAAGCTTTCTTT. This encodes CASSMTEVNTEAFF.

The rearrangement links TRBV28 to TRBJ2-2; 9 bases are a match to TRBD2. The CDR3 runs to 16 residues. Germline V gene data show CDR1 as MDHEN and CDR2 as SYDVKM. J lost 1 base, V lost 0 bases, and 0 bases had no gene match. CDR3 residues: CASSLWTSGNTGELFF. Here the CDR3 DNA reads TGTGCCAGCAGTTTATGGACTAGCGGGAACACCGGGGAGCTGTTTTTT.

J is TRBJ2-7 and V is TRBV9; 7 bases align to TRBD1. Per the germline V gene, CDR1 is SGDLS and CDR2 is YYNGEE. There are 14 residues in the CDR3. The V gene end was trimmed by 7 bases and the J gene end by 1 base; junction bases not matched to a gene: 8. The CDR3 DNA reads as TGTGCCAGCGGAGACAGGGAGTGGTCCTACGAGCAGTACTTC. It encodes CASGDREWSYEQYF. The entire variable domain, with the rest obtained from reference TRBV9 and TRBJ2-7, is as follows: DSGVTQTPKHLITATGQRVTLRCSPRSGDLSVYWYQQSLDQGLQFLIQYYNGEERAKGNILERFSAQQFPDLHSELNLSSLELGDSALYFCASGDREWSYEQYFGPGTRLTVT.